The subject of this entry is one TCR beta chain. Sequence at one end of the junction differs from germline and may be a read error. Other DNA sequences in the same sample also yield this CDR3. The record originates from a study of Tregs in tolerant kidney transplant recipients. Data came from immunoSEQ multiplex PCR; TCRdb stores just in-frame clones and leaves some out. The sample yields more than 75,000 clones, approximately 93% seen once. The CDR3 totals 14 residues. The germline gives CDR1 KGHSH, CDR2 LQKENI. This chain links TRBV18 with TRBJ1-6; tentative D call: TRBD1 (5 bases). Sequences were derived from CD4+ T cells from blood, sampled before the transplant. This clonotype was obtained from a human donor who received a combined kidney and bone marrow transplant. CDR3 DNA sequence: TGTGCCAGCTCACCGCAGGGCGCGAATTCCCCCCTCCACTTT. It is translated as CASSPQGANSPLHF.